This T cell receptor beta chain was observed in a study of T cell repertoires in cytomegalovirus infection. TCRdb redid the calling of the reads with MiXCR, one entry per CDR3 protein. The sample lists hundreds of thousands of distinct CDR3 sequences; roughly 26% were seen once. The length of the CDR3 is 16 residues. CDR1 SNHLY and CDR2 FYNNEI come from the germline V gene. V lost 6 bases, J lost 3 bases, and 8 bases stayed unmatched. The sequenced sample was CD8+ T cells from PBMCs. The clonotype was recovered from a human donor in good health (CMV status not recorded). Some clones in this sample may be carry-over from other donors' samples. The rearrangement uses TRBV2 and TRBJ2-1, with 10 bases identical to TRBD2. CDR3 region: CASSISGGSYYNEQFF. The CDR3 DNA reads as TGTGCCAGCAGCATTAGCGGGGGGTCCTACTACAATGAGCAGTTCTTC.